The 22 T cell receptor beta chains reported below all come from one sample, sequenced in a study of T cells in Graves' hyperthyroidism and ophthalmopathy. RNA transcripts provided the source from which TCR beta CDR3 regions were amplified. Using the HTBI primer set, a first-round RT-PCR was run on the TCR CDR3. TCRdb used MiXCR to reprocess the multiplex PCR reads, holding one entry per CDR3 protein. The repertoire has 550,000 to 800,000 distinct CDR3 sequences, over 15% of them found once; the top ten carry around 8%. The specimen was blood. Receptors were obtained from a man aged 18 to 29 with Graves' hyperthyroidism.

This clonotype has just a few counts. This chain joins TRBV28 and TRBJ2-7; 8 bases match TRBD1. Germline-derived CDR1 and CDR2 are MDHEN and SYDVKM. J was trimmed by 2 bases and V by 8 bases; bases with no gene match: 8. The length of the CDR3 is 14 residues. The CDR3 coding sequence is TGTGCCAGCGGTCGGACAGGGTCTACCTACGAGCAGTACTTC. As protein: CASGRTGSTYEQYF.

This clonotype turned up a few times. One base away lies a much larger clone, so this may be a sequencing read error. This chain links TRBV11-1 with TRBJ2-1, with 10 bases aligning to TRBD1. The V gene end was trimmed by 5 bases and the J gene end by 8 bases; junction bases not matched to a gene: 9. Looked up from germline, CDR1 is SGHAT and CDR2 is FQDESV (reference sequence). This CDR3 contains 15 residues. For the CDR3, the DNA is TGTGCCAGCAGCGTTGGACAGGGGGAAAACGATGAGCAGTTCTTC. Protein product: CASSVGQGENDEQFF.

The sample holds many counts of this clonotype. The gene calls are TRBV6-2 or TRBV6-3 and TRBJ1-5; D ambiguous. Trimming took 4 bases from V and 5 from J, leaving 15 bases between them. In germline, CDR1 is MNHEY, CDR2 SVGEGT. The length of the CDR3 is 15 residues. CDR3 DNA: TGTGCCAGCAGTTCCATAGAGGTAGACTATCAGCCCCAGCATTTT. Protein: CASSSIEVDYQPQHF.

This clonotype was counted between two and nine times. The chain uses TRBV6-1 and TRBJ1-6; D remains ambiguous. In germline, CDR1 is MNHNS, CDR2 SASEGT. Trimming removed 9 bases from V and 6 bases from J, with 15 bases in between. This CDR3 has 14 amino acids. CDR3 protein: CASRLGRGNSPLHF. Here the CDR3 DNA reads TGTGCCAGTAGACTAGGGAGAGGTAATTCACCCCTCCACTTT.

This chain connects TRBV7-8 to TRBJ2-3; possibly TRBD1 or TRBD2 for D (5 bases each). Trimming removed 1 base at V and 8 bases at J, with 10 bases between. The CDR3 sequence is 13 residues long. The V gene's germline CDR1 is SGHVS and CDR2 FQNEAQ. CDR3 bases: TGTGCCAGCAGCTTAGGGGACGTCGGTACGCAGTATTTT. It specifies CASSLGDVGTQYF.

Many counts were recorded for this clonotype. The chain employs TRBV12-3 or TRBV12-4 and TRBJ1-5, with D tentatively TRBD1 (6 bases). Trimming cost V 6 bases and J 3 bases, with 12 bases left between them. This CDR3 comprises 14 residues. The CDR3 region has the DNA TGTGCCAGCAGACTGACAGGCTACAATCAGCCCCAGCATTTT. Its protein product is CASRLTGYNQPQHF.

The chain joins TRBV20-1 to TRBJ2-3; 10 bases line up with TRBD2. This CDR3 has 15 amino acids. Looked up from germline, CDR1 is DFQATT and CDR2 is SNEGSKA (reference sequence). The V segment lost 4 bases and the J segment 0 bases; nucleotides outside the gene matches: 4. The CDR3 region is CSAKGTSASTDTQYF. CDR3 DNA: TGCAGTGCTAAAGGGACTAGCGCGAGCACAGATACGCAGTATTTT.

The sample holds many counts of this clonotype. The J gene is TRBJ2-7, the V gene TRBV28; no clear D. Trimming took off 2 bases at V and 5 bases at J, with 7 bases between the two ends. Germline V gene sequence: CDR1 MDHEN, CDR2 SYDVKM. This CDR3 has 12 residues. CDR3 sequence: CASSLGWNEQYF. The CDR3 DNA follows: TGTGCCAGCAGTTTAGGGTGGAACGAGCAGTACTTC.

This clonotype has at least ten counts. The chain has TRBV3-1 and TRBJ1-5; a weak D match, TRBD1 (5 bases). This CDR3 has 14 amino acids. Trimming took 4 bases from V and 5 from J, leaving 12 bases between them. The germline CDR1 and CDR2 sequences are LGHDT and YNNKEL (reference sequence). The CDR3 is CASSPRDADQPQHF. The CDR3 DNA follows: TGTGCCAGCAGCCCGCGGGACGCCGATCAGCCCCAGCATTTT.

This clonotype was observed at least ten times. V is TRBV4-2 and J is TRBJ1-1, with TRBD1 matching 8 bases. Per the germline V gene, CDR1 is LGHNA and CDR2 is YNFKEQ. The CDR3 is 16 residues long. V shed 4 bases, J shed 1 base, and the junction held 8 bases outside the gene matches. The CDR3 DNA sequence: TGTGCCAGCAGCCTATCCGGGACAGGATCGAACACTGAAGCTTTCTTT. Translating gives CASSLSGTGSNTEAFF.

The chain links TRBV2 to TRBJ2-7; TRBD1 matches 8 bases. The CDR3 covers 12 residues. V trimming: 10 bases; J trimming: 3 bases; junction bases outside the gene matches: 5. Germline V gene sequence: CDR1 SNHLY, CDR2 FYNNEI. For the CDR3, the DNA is TGTGCCATCTCGACAGGGGTCTACGAGCAGTACTTC. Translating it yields CAISTGVYEQYF.

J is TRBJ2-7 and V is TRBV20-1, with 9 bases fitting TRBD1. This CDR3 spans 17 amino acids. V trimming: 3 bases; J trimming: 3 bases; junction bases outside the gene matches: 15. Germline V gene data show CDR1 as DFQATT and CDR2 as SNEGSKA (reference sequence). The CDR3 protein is CSARDRGGLPPLYEQYF. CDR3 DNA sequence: TGCAGTGCTAGGGACAGGGGAGGACTACCCCCACTCTACGAGCAGTACTTC.

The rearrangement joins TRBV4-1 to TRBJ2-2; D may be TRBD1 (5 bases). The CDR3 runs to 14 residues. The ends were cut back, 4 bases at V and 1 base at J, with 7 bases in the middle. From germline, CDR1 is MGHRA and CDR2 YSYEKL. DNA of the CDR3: TGCGCCAGCAGCCCGACAGTGAACACCGGGGAGCTGTTTTTT. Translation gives CASSPTVNTGELFF.

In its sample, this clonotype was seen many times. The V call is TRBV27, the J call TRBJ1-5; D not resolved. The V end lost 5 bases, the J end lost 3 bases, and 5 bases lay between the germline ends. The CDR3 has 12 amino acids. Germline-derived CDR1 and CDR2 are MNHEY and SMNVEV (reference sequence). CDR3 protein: CASSTLNQPQHF. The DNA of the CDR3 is TGTGCCAGCAGTACCCTCAATCAGCCCCAGCATTTT.

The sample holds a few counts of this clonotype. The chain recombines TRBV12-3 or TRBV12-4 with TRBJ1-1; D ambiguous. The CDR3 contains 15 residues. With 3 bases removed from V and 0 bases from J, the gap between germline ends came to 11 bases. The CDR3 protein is CASSFGHHMNTEAFF. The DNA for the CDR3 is TGTGCCAGCAGTTTTGGTCACCACATGAACACTGAAGCTTTCTTT.

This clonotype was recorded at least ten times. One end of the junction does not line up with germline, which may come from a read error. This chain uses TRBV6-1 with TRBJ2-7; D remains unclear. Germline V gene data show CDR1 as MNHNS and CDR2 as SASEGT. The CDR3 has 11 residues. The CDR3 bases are TGTGCCAGCAGACACGGTCCCGAGGAGTACTTC. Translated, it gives CASRHGPEEYF.

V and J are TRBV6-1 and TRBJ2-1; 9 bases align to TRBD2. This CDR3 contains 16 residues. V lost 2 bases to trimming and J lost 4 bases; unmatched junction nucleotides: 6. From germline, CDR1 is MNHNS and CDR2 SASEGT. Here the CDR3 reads CASSEMAAGGYNEQFF. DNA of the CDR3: TGTGCCAGCAGTGAAATGGCAGCGGGAGGATACAATGAGCAGTTCTTC.

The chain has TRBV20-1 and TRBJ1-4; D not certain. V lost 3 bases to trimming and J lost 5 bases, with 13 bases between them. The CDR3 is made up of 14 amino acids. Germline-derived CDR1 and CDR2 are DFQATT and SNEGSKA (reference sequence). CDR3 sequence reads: CSASASYLNEKLFF. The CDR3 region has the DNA TGCAGTGCTAGTGCTTCCTATTTGAATGAAAAACTGTTTTTT.

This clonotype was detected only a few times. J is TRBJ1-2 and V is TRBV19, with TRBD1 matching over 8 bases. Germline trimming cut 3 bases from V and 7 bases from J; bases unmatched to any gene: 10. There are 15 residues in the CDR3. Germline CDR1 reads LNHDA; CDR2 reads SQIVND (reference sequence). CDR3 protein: CASSIARQGSSGYTF. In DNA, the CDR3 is TGTGCCAGTAGTATCGCTCGACAGGGGTCTTCTGGCTACACCTTC.

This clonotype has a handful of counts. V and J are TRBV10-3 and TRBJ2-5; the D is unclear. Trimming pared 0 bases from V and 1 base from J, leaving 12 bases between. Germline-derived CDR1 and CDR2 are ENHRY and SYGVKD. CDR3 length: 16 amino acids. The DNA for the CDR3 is TGTGCCATCAGTGAGTCAAACCAAGGGCCCCAAGAGACCCAGTACTTC. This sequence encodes CAISESNQGPQETQYF.

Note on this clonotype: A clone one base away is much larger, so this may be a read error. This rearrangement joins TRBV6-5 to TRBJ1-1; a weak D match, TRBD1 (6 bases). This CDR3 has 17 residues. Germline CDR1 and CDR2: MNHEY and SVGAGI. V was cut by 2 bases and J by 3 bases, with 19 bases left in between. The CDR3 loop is CASSYPIWDSGDTEAFF. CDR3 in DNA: TGTGCCAGCAGTTACCCCATCTGGGATTCAGGGGACACTGAAGCTTTCTTT.

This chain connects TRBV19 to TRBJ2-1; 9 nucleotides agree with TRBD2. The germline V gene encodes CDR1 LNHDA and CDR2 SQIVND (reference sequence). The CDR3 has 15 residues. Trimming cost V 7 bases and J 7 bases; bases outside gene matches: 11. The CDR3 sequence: CASMTPSGNRNEQFF. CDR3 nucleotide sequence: TGTGCCAGTATGACTCCTAGCGGGAACAGGAATGAGCAGTTCTTC.